This record concerns one TCR beta chain sequence. This record belongs to a study of blood T cell repertoires in COVID-19. Overall study context: There were acute and convalescent COVID-19 samples, and they came from the United States, Italy and Spain. PBMCs, B-cell-depleted T cells, or T cells were the source of the cDNA or gDNA that made up the material.

The length of the CDR3 is 11 residues. V lost 3 bases to trimming and J lost 7 bases, with 6 bases between them. Germline values: CDR1 SEHNR, CDR2 FQNEAQ (reference sequence). In the study's own analysis: Researchers report that nucleated cell counts were estimated from reference gene primer amplification. Using immunoSEQ multiplex PCR, the repertoire was profiled, and TCRdb retains in-frame clones only, with some absent. For V, J and clone size, that table is used; D and trimming come from the DNA. The sample lists roughly 20,000 clones, about 86% seen once, with roughly 11% in the top ten. Material: peripheral blood. V is TRBV7-9 and J is TRBJ1-1; D is undetermined. This receptor was identified in a human donor in a cohort sampled during active COVID-19. The CDR3 coding sequence is TGTGCCAGCAGCTTTGCGGATGAAGCTTTCTTT. Amino acid sequence: CASSFADEAFF.